This TCR beta chain appears in the sequencing data of a study of graft-versus-host responses after intestinal transplantation. Across the whole study: Recipients were all induced with anti-thymocyte globulin, then given tacrolimus and steroids for 2 to 4 years.

This CDR3 has 17 amino acids. Germline V gene data show CDR1 as MGHRA and CDR2 as YSYEKL. Trimming took 0 bases from V and 0 from J, leaving 14 bases between them. General study points: Graft-versus-host to host-versus-graft clonal ratios in allografts were high in patients with graft-donor T cell macrochimerism.

The protocol was immunoSEQ multiplex PCR, while the TCRdb copy is restricted to in-frame clones and leaves out a portion. In the table there are about 20,000 clones, more than 85% of which are singletons. For this clone: The antigen remains undetermined.

The sequencing used PBMCs, collected 23 days after intestinal transplant. The chain joins TRBV4-1 to TRBJ1-1; TRBD1 might be the D (5 bases). This sequence was found in a human patient who received an intestinal transplant, so some T cells may come from the graft donor. In DNA, the CDR3 is TGCGCCAGCAGCCAAGATGAAGGGGAATCCATGAACACTGAAGCTTTCTTT. This codes for CASSQDEGESMNTEAFF.